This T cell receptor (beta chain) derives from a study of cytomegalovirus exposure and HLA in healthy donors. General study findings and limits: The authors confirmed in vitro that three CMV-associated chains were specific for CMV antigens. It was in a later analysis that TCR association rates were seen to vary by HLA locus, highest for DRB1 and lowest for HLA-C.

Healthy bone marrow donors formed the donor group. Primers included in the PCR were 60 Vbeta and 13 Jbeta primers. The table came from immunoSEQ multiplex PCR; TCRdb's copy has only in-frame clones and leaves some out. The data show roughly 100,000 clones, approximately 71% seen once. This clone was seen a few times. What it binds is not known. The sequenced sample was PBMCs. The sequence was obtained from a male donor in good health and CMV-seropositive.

CDR3 sequence reads: CASSQGGNQPQHF. The CDR3 DNA follows: TGCGCCAGCAGCCAAGGAGGCAATCAGCCCCAGCATTTT. The V gene is TRBV4-3, the J gene TRBJ1-5; D unresolved. The V and J ends lost 1 base and 2 bases respectively, with 3 bases between them. Germline values: CDR1 LGHNA, CDR2 YSLEER. The CDR3 totals 13 residues.